This T cell receptor beta chain was identified in a study of blood T cell repertoires in COVID-19. In the study overall: Sites in the United States, Italy and Spain provided acute and convalescent COVID-19 samples. PBMCs, B-cell-depleted T cells, or T cells were the source of the cDNA or gDNA that made up the material.

Sequencing was performed with immunoSEQ multiplex PCR; in TCRdb, only in-frame clones are kept and a portion is missing. In the table there are under 200,000 clones, roughly 87% of which are singletons. V was trimmed by 5 bases and J by 1 base, leaving 15 bases between them. The CDR3 totals 16 residues. Per the germline V gene, CDR1 is SGHTA and CDR2 is FQGNSA. This chain connects TRBV7-2 to TRBJ1-5; D is undetermined. The receptor was isolated from a woman between 50 and 59 years old who had recovered from COVID-19. Sequencing was performed on PBMCs or T cells enriched from blood (not recorded which). CDR3: CASSPGFVESNQPQHF. In nucleotides, the CDR3 is TGTGCCAGCAGCCCCGGGTTTGTGGAGAGCAATCAGCCCCAGCATTTT.